This TCR beta chain originates from a study of blood T cell repertoires in COVID-19. Study in general: Spain, Italy and the United States supplied samples that represented acute and convalescent COVID-19. Nucleic acid was either cDNA or gDNA, and it came from T cells, B-cell-depleted T cells, or PBMCs.

Per the authors' pipeline: Amplification with reference gene primers provided the estimates of nucleated cell counts. Profiled with immunoSEQ multiplex PCR; TCRdb holds only in-frame clones, not every one. The V and J calls and the clone size are those of that table, but D and trimming were determined from the DNA. Here the sample spans fewer than 200,000 clones, about 83% being singletons. This CDR3 comprises 14 residues. Trimming left V 6 bases short and J 1 base short, with 12 bases between. CDR1 and CDR2 (germline): KGHSH, LQKENI. The source material was peripheral blood. The rearrangement uses TRBV18 and TRBJ1-1, with D possibly being TRBD1 (5 bases). This sequence was found in a man aged 40-49 years who had recovered from COVID-19. CDR3 loop: CASSLTGPNTEAFF. The CDR3 DNA follows: TGTGCCAGCTCTCTTACAGGACCGAACACTGAAGCTTTCTTT.